What follows are 18 T cell receptor beta chains derived from one specimen sequenced in a study of blood T cell repertoires in COVID-19. Produced via immunoSEQ multiplex PCR; TCRdb's table is partial and in-frame only. The sample yields under 300,000 clones, approximately 86% seen once. Sample: peripheral blood. The receptors stem from a man in his sixties who had recovered from COVID-19.

Details on this clone: The sample carries other DNA sequences with the same CDR3. The gene calls are TRBV28 and TRBJ2-1, with no clear D. Looked up from germline, CDR1 is MDHEN and CDR2 is SYDVKM. V lost 2 bases and J 4 bases, leaving 9 bases between the germline ends. The CDR3 sequence is 14 residues long. CDR3: CASSLGGGYNEQFF. CDR3 in DNA: TGTGCCAGCAGTTTAGGCGGCGGTTACAATGAGCAGTTCTTC.

The CDR3 sequence: CASSTGQGGSYEQYF. CDR3 nucleotides: TGTGCCAGCAGTACCGGACAGGGGGGGTCCTACGAGCAGTACTTC. The rearrangement uses TRBV2 and TRBJ2-7; 10 bases agree with TRBD1. After removal of 5 bases from V and 1 base from J, the junction contained 5 bases not matched to a gene. Germline CDR1 SNHLY, CDR2 FYNNEI. The CDR3 runs to 15 residues. The entire variable domain, with the rest obtained from reference TRBV2 and TRBJ2-7, is as follows: EPEVTQTPSHQVTQMGQEVILRCVPISNHLYFYWYRQILGQKVEFLVSFYNNEISEKSEIFDDQFSVERPDGSNFTLKIRSTKLEDSAMYFCASSTGQGGSYEQYFGPGTRLTVT.

The CDR3 protein is CASSTTGGFYNEQFF. CDR3 nucleotides: TGTGCCAGTAGTACCACAGGGGGGTTCTACAATGAGCAGTTCTTC. The chain is built from TRBV19 and TRBJ2-1; 8 bases match TRBD1. Losses at the gene ends were 4 bases for V and 3 bases for J; bases not matched to a gene: 5. Germline loops: CDR1 LNHDA, CDR2 SQIVND (reference sequence). This CDR3 contains 15 residues. The full variable domain, its missing parts supplied by reference TRBV19 and TRBJ2-1, is DGGITQSPKYLFRKEGQNVTLSCEQNLNHDAMYWYRQDPGQGLRLIYYSQIVNDFQKGDIAEGYSVSREKKESFPLTVTSAQKNPTAFYLCASSTTGGFYNEQFFGPGTRLTVL.

This chain connects TRBV5-1 to TRBJ1-4, with a weak D call TRBD1 (6 bases). Looked up from germline, CDR1 is SGHRS and CDR2 is YFSETQ. Trimming pared 4 bases from V and 5 bases from J, leaving 24 bases between. CDR3 length: 18 amino acids. In nucleotides, the CDR3 is TGCGCCAGCAGCCCGGGAAACCCACCGGGACATTTAAATGAAAAACTGTTTTTT. This encodes CASSPGNPPGHLNEKLFF.

The rearrangement uses TRBV4-1 and TRBJ1-2, with TRBD1 matching over 7 bases. The CDR3 is made up of 15 amino acids. The germline V gene encodes CDR1 MGHRA and CDR2 YSYEKL. After removal of 2 bases from V and 8 bases from J, the junction contained 11 bases not matched to a gene. This CDR3 reads CASSQPRQGRDGYTF. The CDR3 DNA is TGCGCCAGCAGCCAACCCAGACAGGGCCGGGACGGCTACACCTTC.

CDR3: CASSPQGFPTDTQYF. The CDR3 nucleotides read TGTGCCAGCAGCCCACAGGGATTTCCCACAGATACGCAGTATTTT. The chain recombines TRBV2 with TRBJ2-3, with a possible D match to TRBD1 (6 bases). Germline V gene lookup returns CDR1 SNHLY and CDR2 FYNNEI. The CDR3 has 15 residues. The germline V and J ends were trimmed by 6 bases and 2 bases, with 15 bases remaining between them.

In its sample, this clone was seen once. The chain has TRBV5-1 and TRBJ2-7, with 7 bases aligning to TRBD1. J gave up 6 bases and V 5 bases, and 8 bases lay outside the gene matches. CDR3 length equals 13 residues. The V gene's germline CDR1 is SGHRS and CDR2 YFSETQ. The CDR3 coding sequence is TGCGCCAGCAGACGCGGACAGGATCTCGAGCAGTACTTC. Residues: CASRRGQDLEQYF.

The rearrangement uses TRBV6-5 and TRBJ1-4; D is undetermined. The germline gives CDR1 MNHEY, CDR2 SVGAGI. CDR3 length: 12 residues. V was trimmed by 8 bases and J by 8 bases, leaving 12 bases between them. CDR3 in DNA: TGTGCCAGCGGGAGGCTTGGGGAAAAACTGTTTTTT. Encoded protein: CASGRLGEKLFF.

This chain joins TRBV21-1 and TRBJ1-5; the table gives TRBD1 as D, unverified against the DNA. TRBV21-1 is assigned pseudogene status. The CDR3 spans 12 residues. The CDR3 loop reads CASKEDRQPQHF. In DNA form, the CDR3 reads TGTGCCAGCAAGGAGGACAGGCAGCCCCAGCATTTT.

This rearrangement joins TRBV6-1 to TRBJ1-1; D unresolved. CDR3 length equals 11 residues. V was pared by 8 bases and J by 5 bases, with 9 bases between. Germline CDR1 is MNHNS and CDR2 is SASEGT. CDR3 residues: CASPGGTEAFF. For the CDR3, the DNA is TGTGCCAGCCCGGGAGGGACTGAAGCTTTCTTT.

The chain employs TRBV12-3 or TRBV12-4 and TRBJ2-3; D uncertain. V lost 5 bases, J lost 14 bases, and 20 bases lay in between. CDR3 length: 13 amino acids. CDR3 nucleotide sequence: TGTGCCAGCAGTCCCCCCCCAGCGTCTGAACTGTATTTT. Encoded protein: CASSPPPASELYF.

J is TRBJ1-4 and V is TRBV27; D may be TRBD1 (5 bases). The ends were cut back, 7 bases at V and 7 bases at J, with 13 bases in the middle. Germline V CDR1 and CDR2: MNHEY, SMNVEV (reference sequence). The CDR3 spans 13 residues. This chain's CDR3 is CASMGMGGEKLFF. The CDR3 DNA reads as TGTGCCAGCATGGGGATGGGGGGTGAAAAACTGTTTTTT. Looking up the rest from reference TRBV27 and TRBJ1-4 gives the full variable domain: EAQVTQNPRYLITVTGKKLTVTCSQNMNHEYMSWYRQDPGLGLRQIYYSMNVEVTDKGDVPEGYKVSRKEKRNFPLILESPSPNQTSLYFCASMGMGGEKLFFGSGTQLSVL.

This sequence joins TRBV30 and TRBJ2-3, with TRBD2 identical over 10 bases. Looked up from germline, CDR1 is GTSNPN and CDR2 is SVGIG (reference sequence). The junction had 7 bases not matched to a gene; V was cut back by 1 base and J by 6 bases. The CDR3 has 15 residues. CDR3 bases: TGTGCCTGGAGTGGACCTAGCGGGGGTGGGGATACGCAGTATTTT. Translation gives CAWSGPSGGGDTQYF.

This chain joins TRBV15 and TRBJ1-3; unclear D gene. Trimming left V 0 bases short and J 0 bases short, with 6 bases between. Germline V lookup: CDR1 LNHNV, CDR2 YYDKDF (reference sequence). The CDR3 has 15 amino acids. CDR3 DNA sequence: TGTGCCACCAGCAGAGATGGCAGCTCTGGAAACACCATATATTTT. It specifies CATSRDGSSGNTIYF.

CDR3 DNA sequence: TGTGCCATCAGTCCCGGACAGGGGAGCACAGATACGCAGTATTTT. This translates into CAISPGQGSTDTQYF. The rearrangement uses TRBV10-3 and TRBJ2-3; TRBD1 matches at 9 bases. Looked up from germline, CDR1 is ENHRY and CDR2 is SYGVKD. Losses at the gene ends were 5 bases for V and 0 bases for J; bases not matched to a gene: 3. This CDR3 region has 15 residues.

The J gene is TRBJ2-4, the V gene TRBV2; a weak D match, TRBD1 (6 bases). V was cut by 7 bases and J by 0 bases, with 19 bases left in between. Germline V gene lookup returns CDR1 SNHLY and CDR2 FYNNEI. The length of the CDR3 is 17 residues. CDR3 in amino acids: CASKTKGVPIAKNIQYF. In DNA, the CDR3 is TGTGCCAGCAAGACTAAGGGGGTCCCAATAGCCAAAAACATTCAGTACTTC.

The J gene is TRBJ2-3, the V gene TRBV29-1; TRBD2 agrees at 7 bases. Germline trimming cut 1 base from V and 0 bases from J; bases unmatched to any gene: 4. The CDR3 totals 15 residues. Germline V CDR1 and CDR2: SQVTM, ANQGSEA. The CDR3 sequence: CSVEGGTTSTDTQYF. CDR3 nucleotide sequence: TGCAGCGTTGAAGGCGGGACTACGAGCACAGATACGCAGTATTTT.

The chain recombines TRBV12-3 or TRBV12-4 with TRBJ1-5; D may be TRBD1 (5 bases). CDR3 size: 13 residues. The V and J ends lost 5 bases and 6 bases respectively, with 11 bases between them. CDR3 protein: CASSGRGIQPQHF. In DNA, the CDR3 is TGTGCCAGCAGTGGGAGGGGAATTCAGCCCCAGCATTTT.